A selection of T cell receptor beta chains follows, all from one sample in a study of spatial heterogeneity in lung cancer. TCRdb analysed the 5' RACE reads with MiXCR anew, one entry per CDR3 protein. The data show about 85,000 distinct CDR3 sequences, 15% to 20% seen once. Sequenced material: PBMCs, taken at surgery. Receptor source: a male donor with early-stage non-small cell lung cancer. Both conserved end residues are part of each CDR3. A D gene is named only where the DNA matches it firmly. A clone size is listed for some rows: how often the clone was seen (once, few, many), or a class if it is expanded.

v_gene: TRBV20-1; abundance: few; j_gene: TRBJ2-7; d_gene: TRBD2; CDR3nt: TGCAGTGCTAGGGCACTAGCGGGCGGCGTCGGCGAGCAGTACTTC; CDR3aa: CSARALAGGVGEQYF
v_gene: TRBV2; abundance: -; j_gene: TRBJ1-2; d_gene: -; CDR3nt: TGTGCCAGCAGTGAATCTGGCTACACCTTC; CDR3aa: CASSESGYTF
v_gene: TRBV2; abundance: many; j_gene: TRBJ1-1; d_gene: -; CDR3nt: TGTGCCAGCAGTGTAGGCCCCGGCACTGAAGCTTTCTTT; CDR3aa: CASSVGPGTEAFF
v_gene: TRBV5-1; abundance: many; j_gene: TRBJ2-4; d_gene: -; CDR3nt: TGCGCCAGCAGCCCGGGACCCGAGACCATTCAGTACTTC; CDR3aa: CASSPGPETIQYF
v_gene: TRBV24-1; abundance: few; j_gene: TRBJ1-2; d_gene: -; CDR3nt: TGTGCCACCGGGACGGCTCAAGGCTATGGCTACACCTTC; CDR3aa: CATGTAQGYGYTF
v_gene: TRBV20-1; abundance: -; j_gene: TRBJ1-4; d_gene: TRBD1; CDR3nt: TGCAGTGCCAACCGGGACAGTGGTGAAAAACTGTTTTTT; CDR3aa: CSANRDSGEKLFF
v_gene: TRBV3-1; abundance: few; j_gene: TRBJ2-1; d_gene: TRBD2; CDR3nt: TGTGCCAGCAGCCAGCTAGCGGGGGCTGAGCAGTTCTTC; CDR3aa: CASSQLAGAEQFF
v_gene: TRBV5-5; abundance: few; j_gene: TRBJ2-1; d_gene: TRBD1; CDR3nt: TGTGCCAGCAGCCCGCAGGGGGCTTACAATGAGCAGTTCTTC; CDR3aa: CASSPQGAYNEQFF
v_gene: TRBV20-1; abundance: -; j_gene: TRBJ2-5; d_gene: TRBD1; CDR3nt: TGCAGTGCTAACAAAGGGGGCCTTGGGGAGACCCAGTACTTC; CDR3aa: CSANKGGLGETQYF
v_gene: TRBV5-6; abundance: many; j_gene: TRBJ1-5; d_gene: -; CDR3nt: TGTGCCAGTACCATCGGAAGCAATCAGCCCCAGCATTTT; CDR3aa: CASTIGSNQPQHF
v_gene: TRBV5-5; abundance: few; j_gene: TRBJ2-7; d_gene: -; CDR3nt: TGTGCCAGCAACCTCGGGCAGTACGAGCAGTACTTC; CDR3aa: CASNLGQYEQYF
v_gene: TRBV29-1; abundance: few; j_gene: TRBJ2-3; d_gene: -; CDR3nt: TGCAGCGTTTTCCTGGGAGATACGCAGTATTTT; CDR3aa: CSVFLGDTQYF
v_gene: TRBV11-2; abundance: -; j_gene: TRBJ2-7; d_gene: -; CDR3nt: TGTGCCAGCAGCCCAGGACAGTTGTCCGGGCAGTACTTC; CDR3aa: CASSPGQLSGQYF
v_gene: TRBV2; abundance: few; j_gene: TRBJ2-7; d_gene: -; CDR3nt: TGTGCCAGCAGTGAAAGGACTTTTTTTTCCTACTTC; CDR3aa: CASSERTFFSYF
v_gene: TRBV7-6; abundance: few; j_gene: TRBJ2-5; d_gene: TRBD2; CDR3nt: TGTGCCAGCAGCCTCCGGACTAGCGGGCATCAAGAGACCCAGTACTTC; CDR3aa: CASSLRTSGHQETQYF
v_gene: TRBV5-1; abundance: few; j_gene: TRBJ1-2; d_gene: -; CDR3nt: TGCGCCAGCAGCTTGGAAGTCCCCCGAGGCGGCTACACCTTC; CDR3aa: CASSLEVPRGGYTF
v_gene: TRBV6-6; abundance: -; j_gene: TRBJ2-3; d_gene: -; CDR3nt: TGTGCCAGCAGTTACTCTGGGGGTCCTAATACGCAGTATTTT; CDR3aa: CASSYSGGPNTQYF
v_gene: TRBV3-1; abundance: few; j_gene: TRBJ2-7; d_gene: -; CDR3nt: TGTGCCAGCAGCCAAGGCTTCGACTCCTACGAGCAGTACTTC; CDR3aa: CASSQGFDSYEQYF
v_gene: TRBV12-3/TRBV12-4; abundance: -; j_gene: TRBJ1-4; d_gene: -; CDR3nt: TGTGCCAGCAGTCGGGCTGGGGGGCCAACTAATGAAAAACTGTTTTTT; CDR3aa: CASSRAGGPTNEKLFF
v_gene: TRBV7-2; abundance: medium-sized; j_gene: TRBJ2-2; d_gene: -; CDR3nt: TGTGCCAGCAGCTTAGCCCTGAACACCGGGGAGCTGTTTTTT; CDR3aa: CASSLALNTGELFF
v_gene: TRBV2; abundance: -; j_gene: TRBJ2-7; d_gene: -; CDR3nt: TGTGCCAGCAGTGGATGGCAGGTCGAGCAGTACTTC; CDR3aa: CASSGWQVEQYF
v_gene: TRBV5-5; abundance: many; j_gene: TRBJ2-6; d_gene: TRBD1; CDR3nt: TGTGCCAGCACCAAACCGGGACAGGGCCTCTCTGGGGCCAACGTCCTGACTTTC; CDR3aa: CASTKPGQGLSGANVLTF
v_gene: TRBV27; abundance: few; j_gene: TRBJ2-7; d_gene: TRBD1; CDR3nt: TGTGCCAGCAGTTTTCGAGGACAGGGGAGCGAGCAGTACTTC; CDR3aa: CASSFRGQGSEQYF
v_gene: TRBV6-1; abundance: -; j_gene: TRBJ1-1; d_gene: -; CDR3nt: TGTGCCAGCACACTCCGTGGCGGAGGAGTAACTGAAGCTTTCTTT; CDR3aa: CASTLRGGGVTEAFF
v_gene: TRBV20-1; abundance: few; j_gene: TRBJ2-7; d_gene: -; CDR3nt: TGCAGTGCTCGGCGGCAGGGGTACGAGCAGTACTTC; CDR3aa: CSARRQGYEQYF
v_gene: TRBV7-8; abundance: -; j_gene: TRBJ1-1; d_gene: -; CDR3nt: TGTGCCAGCAGCCCCCTCGCCGGCAGGACGAACACTGAAGCTTTCTTT; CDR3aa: CASSPLAGRTNTEAFF
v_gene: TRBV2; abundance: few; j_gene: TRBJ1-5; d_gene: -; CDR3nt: TGTGCCAGCAGCGAAAGGGACGATTCCAATCAGCCCCAGCATTTT; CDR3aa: CASSERDDSNQPQHF
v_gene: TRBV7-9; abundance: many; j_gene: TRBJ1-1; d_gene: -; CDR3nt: TGTGCCAGCAGCCTCAGGGGAGCTGAAGCTTTCTTT; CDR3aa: CASSLRGAEAFF
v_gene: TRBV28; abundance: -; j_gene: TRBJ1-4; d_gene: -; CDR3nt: TGTGCCAGCAGTTTCGTGCGGGGTAATGAAAAACTGTTTTTT; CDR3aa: CASSFVRGNEKLFF
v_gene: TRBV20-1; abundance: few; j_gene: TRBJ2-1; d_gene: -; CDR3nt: TGCAGTGCTATAAGCCCTGGGTTGCATGAGCAGTTCTTC; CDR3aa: CSAISPGLHEQFF
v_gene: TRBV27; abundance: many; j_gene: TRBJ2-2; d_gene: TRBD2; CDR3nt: TGTGCCAGCAGGCCGGGACTAGCCTTTCCCGGGGAGCTGTTTTTT; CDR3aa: CASRPGLAFPGELFF
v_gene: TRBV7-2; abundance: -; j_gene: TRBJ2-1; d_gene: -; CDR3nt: TGTGCCAGCATCGGGACCTCCAATGAGCAGTTCTTC; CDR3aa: CASIGTSNEQFF
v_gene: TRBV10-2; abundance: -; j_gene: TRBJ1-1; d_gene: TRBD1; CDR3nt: TGCGCCAGCATGATGGACAGGGACACTGAAGCTTTCTTT; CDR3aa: CASMMDRDTEAFF
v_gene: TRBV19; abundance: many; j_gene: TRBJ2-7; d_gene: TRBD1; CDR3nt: TGTGCCAGTCGACAGGGTCCCTACGAGCAGTACTTC; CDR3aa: CASRQGPYEQYF
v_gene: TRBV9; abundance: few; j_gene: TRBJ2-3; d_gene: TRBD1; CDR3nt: TGTGCCAGCAGCTTTCGACAGGGGTGGACAGATACGCAGTATTTT; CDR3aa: CASSFRQGWTDTQYF
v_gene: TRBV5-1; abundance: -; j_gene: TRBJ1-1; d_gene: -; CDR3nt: TGCGCCAGCAGCTCCCAGGGACCCACTGAAGCTTTCTTT; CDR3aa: CASSSQGPTEAFF
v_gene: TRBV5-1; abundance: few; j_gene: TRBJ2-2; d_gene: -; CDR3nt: TGCGCCAGCCGAGACAGGTTAAACACCGGGGAGCTGTTTTTT; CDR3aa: CASRDRLNTGELFF
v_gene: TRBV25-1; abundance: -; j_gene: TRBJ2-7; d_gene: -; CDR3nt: TGTGCCAGCAGTGAATTAAATCGGGCTAGCCGGTCCTACGAGCAGTACTTC; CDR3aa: CASSELNRASRSYEQYF
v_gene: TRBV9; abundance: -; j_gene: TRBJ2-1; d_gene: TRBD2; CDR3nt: TGTGCCAGCAGCGACGGGACTAGCGGTCCCCATGAGCAGTTCTTC; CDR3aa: CASSDGTSGPHEQFF
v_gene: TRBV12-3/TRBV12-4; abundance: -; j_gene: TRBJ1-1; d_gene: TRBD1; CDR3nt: TGTGCCAGCAGTCGGACAGGGTGGGACACTGAAGCTTTCTTT; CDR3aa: CASSRTGWDTEAFF
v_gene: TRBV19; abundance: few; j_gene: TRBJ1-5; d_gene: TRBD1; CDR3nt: TGTGCCAGTACCCCGACAGGGGGTGGGCAGCCCCAGCATTTT; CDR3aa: CASTPTGGGQPQHF